The clone carrying this T cell receptor beta chain was recorded once. Combining a sample-barcoded 5' primer with a J-beta primer mix, a second PCR ran for roughly 6 to 12 cycles. TCRdb re-derived calls from the 5' RACE reads in MiXCR, one entry per CDR3 protein. The top ten hold less than 20% of the sample, which has 500,000 to 600,000 distinct CDR3 sequences, roughly a quarter seen once. This specimen belongs to a study of blood T cells in healthy people across ages. Germline V gene sequence: CDR1 MNHEY, CDR2 SVGEGT. This CDR3 contains 16 residues. J lost 0 bases, V lost 8 bases, and 7 bases had no gene match.

Material: blood. The genes are TRBV6-2 or TRBV6-3 and TRBJ2-6, with 7 bases that match TRBD1. The sequence was obtained from a woman between 65 and 79 years old in good health. In DNA form, the CDR3 reads TGTGCCAGCGACGGACAGGTGGCCTCTGGGGCCAACGTCCTGACTTTC. It specifies CASDGQVASGANVLTF.